Following are 30 T cell receptor beta chains from one sample sequenced in a study of T cell changes during pregnancy in multiple sclerosis. Data came from immunoSEQ multiplex PCR; TCRdb stores just in-frame clones and leaves some out. The table lists 9,500 to 12,000 clones, approximately 80% of them singletons. The source was CD8+ T cells from peripheral blood mononuclear cells, collected after pregnancy. The source is a female donor in good health, enrolled as a control in a pregnancy study.

The rearrangement uses TRBV9 and TRBJ1-3; D is undetermined. Germline CDR1 reads SGDLS; CDR2 reads YYNGEE. This CDR3 contains 15 residues. The V end lost 4 bases, the J end lost 4 bases, and 15 bases lay between the germline ends. CDR3 loop: CASSPFGLKGNTIYF. Written as DNA, the CDR3 is TGTGCCAGCAGCCCCTTCGGTTTAAAGGGAAACACCATATATTTT.

The gene calls are TRBV5-4 and TRBJ1-2, with 7 bases aligning to TRBD1. J gave up 2 bases and V 0 bases, and 7 bases lay outside the gene matches. The CDR3 consists of 16 residues. The germline gives CDR1 SGHNT, CDR2 YYREEE (reference sequence). The CDR3 region is CASSLAGTELNYGYTF. The DNA of the CDR3 is TGTGCCAGCAGCTTGGCCGGGACAGAGCTGAACTATGGCTACACCTTC.

This clone is a singleton in its sample. The chain carries TRBV5-6 and TRBJ1-2; no clear D. The CDR3 length is 15 residues. In germline, CDR1 is SGHDT, CDR2 YYEEEE. V was cut by 4 bases and J by 4 bases, with 17 bases left in between. CDR3: CASSGWAQLVYGYTF. The DNA of the CDR3 is TGTGCCAGCAGCGGCTGGGCGCAGCTCGTCTATGGCTACACCTTC.

The chain links TRBV4-3 to TRBJ2-5; 9 bases match TRBD2. The DNA end favors TRBJ2-7, so the J call may be wrong. CDR3 length equals 15 residues. Germline assignment: CDR1 LGHNA and CDR2 YSLEER. CDR3 bases: TGCGCCAGCAGCCAACGACTAGCGGAGTCCTACGAGCAGTACTTC. It yields the protein CASSQRLAESYEQYF.

This clone was seen only once. The chain is built from TRBV11-2 and TRBJ2-7; tentatively, D is TRBD2 (6 bases). CDR1 SGHAT and CDR2 FQNNGV come from the germline V gene. The CDR3 runs to 14 residues. V was pared by 7 bases and J by 2 bases, with 15 bases between. CDR3 coding DNA: TGTGCCAGCACCACCGGGACTGACCCCTACGAGCAGTACTTC. Translating gives CASTTGTDPYEQYF.

The chain is built from TRBV15 and TRBJ2-4, with TRBD1 as a possible D gene (5 bases). Trimming pared 2 bases from V and 0 bases from J, leaving 8 bases between. Germline V gene data show CDR1 as LNHNV and CDR2 as YYDKDF (reference sequence). The CDR3 has 15 residues. The CDR3 region is CATSRRDRAKNIQYF. CDR3 DNA: TGTGCCACCAGCAGACGCGACAGAGCCAAAAACATTCAGTACTTC.

This chain links TRBV29-1 with TRBJ2-7; TRBD1 is a possible D gene (5 bases). This CDR3 comprises 12 residues. Germline V CDR1 and CDR2: SQVTM, ANQGSEA. V was cut by 7 bases and J by 6 bases, with 16 bases left in between. In nucleotides, the CDR3 is TGCAGCGCCGTGGTGCTGGGGCGCGAGCAGTACTTC. Protein: CSAVVLGREQYF.

The genes are TRBV7-2 and TRBJ2-2; 8 bases are a match to TRBD2. The junction had 11 bases not matched to a gene; V was cut back by 1 base and J by 4 bases. The V gene's germline CDR1 is SGHTA and CDR2 FQGNSA. The CDR3 loop spans 18 amino acids. CDR3 amino acids: CASSLVEGGRPGTGELFF. CDR3 DNA: TGTGCCAGCAGCTTAGTTGAAGGCGGGAGGCCTGGCACCGGGGAGCTGTTTTTT.

The chain links TRBV29-1 to TRBJ1-1; D not resolved. This CDR3 is built from 12 residues. Germline V lookup: CDR1 SQVTM, CDR2 ANQGSEA. V was shortened by 4 bases and J by 7 bases, with 13 bases between the two germline ends. The DNA of the CDR3 is TGCAGCGTTGTTTCTCACCGGGGTGAAGCTTTCTTT. Translation gives CSVVSHRGEAFF.

The chain links TRBV7-9 to TRBJ2-7, with D perhaps matching TRBD1 (5 bases). Germline V gene sequence: CDR1 SEHNR, CDR2 FQNEAQ (reference sequence). The CDR3 has 13 amino acids. The V and J ends lost 0 bases and 12 bases respectively, with 15 bases between them. CDR3 in amino acids: CASSLASDTNGYF. CDR3 nucleotide sequence: TGTGCCAGCAGCTTAGCCTCGGACACTAACGGGTACTTC.

This chain joins TRBV9 and TRBJ2-5; TRBD2 agrees at 8 bases. Trimming cost V 1 base and J 5 bases; bases outside gene matches: 7. CDR3 size: 15 residues. CDR1 is SGDLS and CDR2 is YYNGEE in the germline V gene. CDR3 DNA: TGTGCCAGCAGCGTAATTGGCGGGGGGCGTGAGACCCAGTACTTC. This codes for CASSVIGGGRETQYF.

Remarks on this clone: This sample also contains other DNA sequences that code for the same CDR3. The chain carries TRBV5-1 and TRBJ2-7; the match to TRBD2 covers 9 bases. Germline assignment: CDR1 SGHRS and CDR2 YFSETQ. V was clipped by 6 bases and J by 4 bases; unmatched bases: 8. This CDR3 contains 14 residues. Here the CDR3 reads CASTETSGVYEQYF. The DNA of the CDR3 is TGCGCCAGCACCGAGACTAGCGGAGTATACGAGCAGTACTTC.

The J gene is TRBJ2-2, the V gene TRBV6-4, with TRBD2 identical over 14 bases. The CDR3 sequence is 18 residues long. The trim removed 6 bases at V and 6 bases at J, leaving 12 bases unmatched. Germline-derived CDR1 and CDR2 are MRHNA and SNTAGT. The CDR3 region is CASRVGTSGGRGAGELFF. The CDR3 coding sequence is TGTGCCAGCAGAGTCGGGACTAGCGGGGGCCGGGGGGCCGGGGAGCTGTTTTTT.

The chain employs TRBV7-9 and TRBJ1-1, with a weak D call TRBD1 (5 bases). The CDR3 loop spans 14 amino acids. Between the trimmed V and J ends, which lost 6 bases and 7 bases, there was a span of 18 bases. CDR1 SEHNR and CDR2 FQNEAQ come from the germline V gene (reference sequence). DNA of the CDR3: TGTGCCAGCAGATTGGAGGGCGGAGGGGATGAAGCTTTCTTT. It specifies CASRLEGGGDEAFF.

The chain recombines TRBV11-2 with TRBJ2-7; the D gene is possibly TRBD2 (5 bases). Germline CDR1 and CDR2: SGHAT and FQNNGV. V lost 3 bases to trimming and J lost 6 bases, with 15 bases between them. This CDR3 has 14 residues. CDR3 nucleotide sequence: TGTGCCAGCAGCTTCACGGGGATGGGCGCCGAGCAGTACTTC. This sequence encodes CASSFTGMGAEQYF.

This clone was observed a single time. The chain is built from TRBV27 and TRBJ2-3, with 11 nucleotides matching TRBD2. With V trimmed by 8 bases and J by 3 bases, 7 bases remained unmatched. This CDR3 comprises 15 residues. The germline CDR1 and CDR2 sequences are MNHEY and SMNVEV (reference sequence). The DNA of the CDR3 is TGTGCCAGCCGAACAGGGACTAGCGGTACAGATACGCAGTATTTT. This translates into CASRTGTSGTDTQYF.

The chain is built from TRBV18 and TRBJ1-5; TRBD1 matches at 8 bases. Per germline, CDR1 KGHSH and CDR2 LQKENI. The CDR3 has 14 residues. V dropped 4 bases and J dropped 5; count of bases not matched to a gene: 4. For the CDR3, the DNA is TGTGCCAGCTCACAAGGGACAGGTCATCAGCCCCAGCATTTT. Its protein is CASSQGTGHQPQHF.

The rearrangement links TRBV19 to TRBJ2-1; D gene ambiguous. Deletions cut 3 bases from V and 3 bases from J, with 6 bases between. The CDR3 runs 13 residues. From germline, CDR1 is LNHDA and CDR2 SQIVND (reference sequence). In DNA form, the CDR3 reads TGTGCCAGTAGTATGGCGGTCTACAATGAGCAGTTCTTC. Amino acids: CASSMAVYNEQFF.

The rearrangement links TRBV27 to TRBJ2-5; TRBD2 matches at 7 bases. This CDR3 spans 14 amino acids. Germline values: CDR1 MNHEY, CDR2 SMNVEV (reference sequence). The V and J ends lost 5 bases and 5 bases, in that order; junction bases with no gene match: 8. The CDR3 reads CASSRFAGDETQYF. The CDR3 bases are TGTGCCAGCAGTCGGTTTGCGGGAGATGAGACCCAGTACTTC.

The chain joins TRBV5-6 to TRBJ2-7; TRBD2 is a possible D gene (6 bases). The germline V gene encodes CDR1 SGHDT and CDR2 YYEEEE. The CDR3 runs 13 residues. Deletions cut 4 bases from V and 13 bases from J, with 21 bases between. The CDR3 protein is CASSPGRSPGAYF. The CDR3, as DNA: TGTGCCAGCAGCCCAGGGAGGAGCCCGGGTGCCTACTTC.

Within the sample, this clone is medium-sized. The J gene is TRBJ1-2, the V gene TRBV19; unclear D gene. Trimming pared 6 bases from V and 8 bases from J, leaving 16 bases between. The CDR3 is made up of 13 amino acids. Germline V lookup: CDR1 LNHDA, CDR2 SQIVND (reference sequence). The CDR3 here is CASSHSYLGGYTF. Written as DNA, the CDR3 is TGTGCCAGTAGCCACTCCTACCTCGGGGGCTACACCTTC.

This chain's CDR3 is CASSLSPRGEQFF. The CDR3 DNA sequence: TGTGCCAGCAGTTTATCCCCCCGGGGTGAGCAGTTCTTC. The chain employs TRBV28 and TRBJ2-1; TRBD2 might be the D (5 bases). The CDR3 contains 13 residues. Looked up from germline, CDR1 is MDHEN and CDR2 is SYDVKM. Trimming shortened V by 1 base and J by 9 bases, and 10 bases separated the two germline ends.

The V call is TRBV2, the J call TRBJ1-4; unclear D gene. Germline CDR1 SNHLY, CDR2 FYNNEI. Between the trimmed V and J ends, which lost 3 bases and 6 bases, there was a span of 23 bases. The CDR3 loop spans 18 amino acids. CDR3: CASSEKSPPAGQDEKLFF. CDR3 bases: TGTGCCAGCAGTGAGAAGAGTCCGCCGGCGGGTCAGGATGAAAAACTGTTTTTT.

This clone was observed a single time. V gene TRBV4-3 combines with J gene TRBJ2-3, with 7 bases that match TRBD2. V shed 1 base and J 3 bases; nucleotides not matched to a gene: 10. CDR1 is LGHNA, CDR2 YSLEER, per germline. The CDR3 loop spans 17 amino acids. CDR3 region: CASSQGVRRETTDTQYF. The CDR3 DNA is TGCGCCAGCAGCCAAGGGGTCCGGCGGGAGACAACAGATACGCAGTATTTT.

The rearrangement joins TRBV5-4 to TRBJ2-7, with a possible D match to TRBD1 (6 bases). This CDR3 region has 16 residues. Deletions cut 0 bases from V and 0 bases from J, with 13 bases between. CDR1 SGHNT and CDR2 YYREEE come from the germline V gene (reference sequence). The CDR3: CASSLVDRLSSYEQYF. The CDR3 DNA reads TGTGCCAGCAGCTTGGTCGACAGGTTAAGCTCCTACGAGCAGTACTTC.

This chain connects TRBV25-1 to TRBJ2-5, with 10 bases fitting TRBD1. The germline gives CDR1 MGHDK, CDR2 SYGVNS. V gave up 6 bases and J gave up 5 bases; unmatched junction bases: 6. This CDR3 is built from 14 residues. CDR3 bases: TGTGCCAGCAGCAGACAGGGGGCGCGGGAGACCCAGTACTTC. It encodes CASSRQGARETQYF.

The genes are TRBV29-1 and TRBJ2-7; 12 bases map to TRBD1. CDR1 SQVTM and CDR2 ANQGSEA come from the germline V gene. J was trimmed by 5 bases and V by 7 bases; bases with no gene match: 12. This CDR3 spans 15 amino acids. The CDR3 DNA is TGCAGCGCAGTCCGGGACAGGGGGCGCGGAAACGAGCAGTACTTC. It codes for CSAVRDRGRGNEQYF.

This clone was counted once. The chain links TRBV2 to TRBJ2-2, with D possibly called TRBD1 or TRBD2 (9 bases each). CDR1 is SNHLY and CDR2 is FYNNEI in the germline V gene. This CDR3 comprises 18 residues. Trimming left V 7 bases short and J 2 bases short, with 23 bases between. The CDR3 DNA reads TGTGCCAGCAACGGACAGGGGAGACTAGCGGCTAACACCGGGGAGCTGTTTTTT. It specifies CASNGQGRLAANTGELFF.

The CDR3 bases are TGTGCCAGCAGTGGGGTCCGGGGGTACGAGCAGTACTTC. It translates to CASSGVRGYEQYF. The chain has TRBV2 and TRBJ2-7; perhaps TRBD2 as D (6 bases). This CDR3 spans 13 amino acids. The germline gives CDR1 SNHLY, CDR2 FYNNEI. Trimming shortened V by 4 bases and J by 4 bases, and 11 bases separated the two germline ends.

The V call is TRBV9, the J call TRBJ2-2, with 7 nucleotides matching TRBD1. Germline assignment: CDR1 SGDLS and CDR2 YYNGEE. Germline trimming cut 3 bases from V and 6 bases from J; bases unmatched to any gene: 11. The length of the CDR3 is 16 residues. The CDR3 reads CASSAPGTVHAGELFF. The DNA for the CDR3 is TGTGCCAGCAGCGCTCCCGGGACAGTTCATGCCGGGGAGCTGTTTTTT.